These T cell receptor beta chains were read from a single sample in a study of blood T cell repertoires in COVID-19. Method: immunoSEQ multiplex PCR; TCRdb's copy keeps in-frame clones and lacks some. The sample carries roughly 200,000 clones, roughly four fifths recorded once. The sequenced material came from peripheral blood. The receptor set was obtained from a man aged 50-60 years with active or convalescent COVID-19. Both conserved end residues are part of each CDR3. Fields, in order: V gene, J gene, D gene, clone size, CDR3 DNA, CDR3 protein. D genes are given only for firm matches. A row's size may be missing; if present it is once, few, many or a size class.

V: TRBV7-2
J: TRBJ2-1
D: TRBD1
size: NA
DNA: TGTGCCAGCAGCTTAGCACAGGGGGCAGGATACAATGAGCAGTTCTTC
CDR3: CASSLAQGAGYNEQFF

V: TRBV2
J: TRBJ1-1
D: NA
size: NA
DNA: TGTGCCAGCAGGCAGAAAGAAGCTTTCTTT
CDR3: CASRQKEAFF

V: TRBV5-1
J: TRBJ1-1
D: NA
size: once
DNA: TGCGCCAGCAGCGAGGGGGGCCGGGGGGACACTGAAGCTTTCTTT
CDR3: CASSEGGRGDTEAFF

V: TRBV7-3
J: TRBJ2-7
D: NA
size: few
DNA: TGTGCCAGCAGCTTAACGGCGGGGACCCTAGCCGAGCAGTACTTC
CDR3: CASSLTAGTLAEQYF

V: TRBV18
J: TRBJ1-6
D: NA
size: NA
DNA: TGTGCCAGCTCACCCTCGACAGAACTTAATTCACCCCTCCACTTT
CDR3: CASSPSTELNSPLHF

V: TRBV2
J: TRBJ1-1
D: NA
size: NA
DNA: TGTGCCAGCAGTGAAGCACAGGGCCTCAAAGCTTTCTTT
CDR3: CASSEAQGLKAFF

V: TRBV7-9
J: TRBJ1-3
D: NA
size: NA
DNA: TGTGCCAGCAGCCACGCAGAGGGAACTGGAAACACCATATATTTT
CDR3: CASSHAEGTGNTIYF

V: TRBV5-1
J: TRBJ1-1
D: NA
size: NA
DNA: TGCGCCAGCAGCTTGGGTATCCGGGACAATAACACTGAAGCTTTCTTT
CDR3: CASSLGIRDNNTEAFF

V: TRBV5-1
J: TRBJ2-5
D: NA
size: NA
DNA: TGCGCCAGCAGCTTGGTCGGGTTCGGGGAGACCCAGTACTTC
CDR3: CASSLVGFGETQYF

V: TRBV30
J: TRBJ1-2
D: NA
size: NA
DNA: TGTGCCTGGAGTCACAAGAGCGGGGGCGGCTATGGCTACACCTTC
CDR3: CAWSHKSGGGYGYTF

V: TRBV7-8
J: TRBJ2-7
D: TRBD2
size: NA
DNA: TGTGCCAGCAGGAACGGGACTAGCGCCTACTACGAGCAGTACTTC
CDR3: CASRNGTSAYYEQYF

V: TRBV6-5
J: TRBJ1-5
D: NA
size: NA
DNA: TGTGCCAGCACCCCAAGCCAGGGCGGTCAGCCCCAGCATTTT
CDR3: CASTPSQGGQPQHF

V: TRBV7-8
J: TRBJ2-2
D: NA
size: NA
DNA: TGTGCCAGCAGCTTATTACAGGGGAGGACCGGGGAGCTGTTTTTT
CDR3: CASSLLQGRTGELFF

V: TRBV6-5
J: TRBJ2-7
D: NA
size: NA
DNA: TGTGCCAGCAGTTCCCGACAGGCTGCGGGCTCCTACGAGCAGTACTTC
CDR3: CASSSRQAAGSYEQYF

V: TRBV5-1
J: TRBJ1-1
D: TRBD1
size: NA
DNA: TGCGCCAGCAGCCTTACAGGGGGGGACACTGAAGCTTTCTTT
CDR3: CASSLTGGDTEAFF

V: TRBV10-2
J: TRBJ1-4
D: TRBD1
size: NA
DNA: TGCGCCAGCTCCACGACAGGGATGAATGAAAAACTGTTTTTT
CDR3: CASSTTGMNEKLFF

V: TRBV6-5
J: TRBJ2-1
D: NA
size: NA
DNA: TGTGCCAGCAGTTACTCGCCCGGGGGTCTGTACAATGAGCAGTTCTTC
CDR3: CASSYSPGGLYNEQFF

V: TRBV2
J: TRBJ1-5
D: TRBD1
size: NA
DNA: TGTGCCAGCAGTGAAGTCAGGGGGGCGGGTCAGCCCCAGCATTTT
CDR3: CASSEVRGAGQPQHF

V: TRBV11-2
J: TRBJ2-1
D: TRBD2
size: NA
DNA: TGTGCCAGCAGCTTACGCCTAGCGGGGGTATACAATGAGCAGTTCTTC
CDR3: CASSLRLAGVYNEQFF

V: TRBV3-1/TRBV3-2
J: TRBJ1-5
D: NA
size: NA
DNA: TGTGCCAGCAGCCAACAGGGGAATCAGCCCCAGCATTTT
CDR3: CASSQQGNQPQHF

V: TRBV19
J: TRBJ1-1
D: NA
size: NA
DNA: TGTGCCAGTAGTAGAGGGGACGCCCGGGGGGAAGCTTTCTTT
CDR3: CASSRGDARGEAFF

V: TRBV29-1
J: TRBJ1-1
D: TRBD1
size: NA
DNA: TGCAGCGTTGCGTCAGGGGGGAACACTGAAGCTTTCTTT
CDR3: CSVASGGNTEAFF

V: TRBV19
J: TRBJ2-6
D: NA
size: few
DNA: TGTGCCAGTAGGTCGACAGGCGGTTCTGGGGCCAACGTCCTGACTTTC
CDR3: CASRSTGGSGANVLTF

V: TRBV7-9
J: TRBJ2-3
D: NA
size: NA
DNA: TGTGCCAGCAGCTTGGGACATTCGGCTGGCACAGATACGCAGTATTTT
CDR3: CASSLGHSAGTDTQYF

V: TRBV20-1
J: TRBJ2-3
D: NA
size: NA
DNA: TGCAGTGCTAGTGATATGAGGGGCACAGATACGCAGTATTTT
CDR3: CSASDMRGTDTQYF

V: TRBV30
J: TRBJ1-4
D: NA
size: NA
DNA: TGTGCCTGGACCCAATCCCCCAGGGAAGGTGAAAAACTGTTTTTT
CDR3: CAWTQSPREGEKLFF

V: TRBV4-1
J: TRBJ1-4
D: NA
size: NA
DNA: TGCGCCAGCAGCGACACGGGACTTAATGAAAAACTGTTTTTT
CDR3: CASSDTGLNEKLFF

V: TRBV21-1
J: TRBJ1-1
D: NA
size: once
DNA: TGTGCCAGCAGCCCTTGGACAGAGGAGAACACTGAAGCTTTCTTT
CDR3: CASSPWTEENTEAFF

V: TRBV4-2
J: TRBJ1-3
D: TRBD1
size: few
DNA: TGTGCCAGCAGCCTCCTCACCCCGGGACAGTCTCCTGGAAACACCATATATTTT
CDR3: CASSLLTPGQSPGNTIYF

V: TRBV4-3
J: TRBJ2-2
D: NA
size: NA
DNA: TGCGCCAGCAGCCAACTAGGGGGTGCCGGGGAGCTGTTTTTT
CDR3: CASSQLGGAGELFF

V: TRBV30
J: TRBJ2-5
D: TRBD1
size: NA
DNA: TGTGCCTGGAGTTTGACAGGGTCAAGACTTCAAGAGACCCAGTACTTC
CDR3: CAWSLTGSRLQETQYF

V: TRBV5-1
J: TRBJ1-1
D: NA
size: NA
DNA: TGCGCCAGCAGTCCAATCCAGTGGGGAGGCACTGAAGCTTTCTTT
CDR3: CASSPIQWGGTEAFF

V: TRBV7-2
J: TRBJ2-5
D: TRBD2
size: NA
DNA: TGTGCCAGCAGCACTCCGACTAGCGGGGGGCTAGAGACCCAGTACTTC
CDR3: CASSTPTSGGLETQYF

V: TRBV19
J: TRBJ1-4
D: NA
size: NA
DNA: TGTGCCAGTAGTACGGACGGGAATCATGAAAAACTGTTTTTT
CDR3: CASSTDGNHEKLFF

V: TRBV28
J: TRBJ1-5
D: TRBD1
size: NA
DNA: TGTGCCAGCAGGGGACAGGGAGTTGAGTCCCAGCATTTT
CDR3: CASRGQGVESQHF

V: TRBV7-9
J: TRBJ1-3
D: NA
size: NA
DNA: TGTGCCAGCAGCCGCGGGGGGATGCGAAACACCATATATTTT
CDR3: CASSRGGMRNTIYF

V: TRBV30
J: TRBJ1-1
D: NA
size: NA
DNA: TGTGCCTGTATTCCTAATAGGGGCTTGAACACTGAAGCTTTCTTT
CDR3: CACIPNRGLNTEAFF

V: TRBV21-1
J: TRBJ2-7
D: NA
size: NA
DNA: TGTGCCAGCAGCAGAGGAGGGGGACAGGGCACCTACGAGCAGTACTTC
CDR3: CASSRGGGQGTYEQYF

V: TRBV6-5
J: TRBJ1-6
D: NA
size: NA
DNA: TGTGCCAGCAGTCGGGACACCGATAATTCACCCCTCCACTTT
CDR3: CASSRDTDNSPLHF

V: TRBV7-2
J: TRBJ1-5
D: NA
size: few
DNA: TGTGCCAGCAGCTTAGATCAGGGCTCCAATCAGCCCCAGCATTTT
CDR3: CASSLDQGSNQPQHF

V: TRBV3-1/TRBV3-2
J: TRBJ2-7
D: NA
size: NA
DNA: TGTGCCAGCAGCCCCCCTCGTCATAACCTAGCCTACGAGCAGTACTTC
CDR3: CASSPPRHNLAYEQYF

V: TRBV25-1
J: TRBJ2-7
D: TRBD1
size: NA
DNA: TGTGCCAGCTCTGGCGACAGGGGTAGGAGTCGGACCTACGAGCAGTACTTC
CDR3: CASSGDRGRSRTYEQYF

V: TRBV4-2
J: TRBJ2-7
D: TRBD1
size: NA
DNA: TGTGCCAGCTCCGCTTTTGGGACAGAAACCTACGAGCAGTACTTC
CDR3: CASSAFGTETYEQYF

V: TRBV10-3
J: TRBJ1-6
D: NA
size: NA
DNA: TGTGCCATCAGTGAACAGACAGATAATTCACCCCTCCACTTT
CDR3: CAISEQTDNSPLHF

V: TRBV5-1
J: TRBJ1-1
D: TRBD1
size: NA
DNA: TGCGCCAGCAGCCAGGGAAGGGGGCTGAACACTGAAGCTTTCTTT
CDR3: CASSQGRGLNTEAFF

V: TRBV3-1/TRBV3-2
J: TRBJ1-1
D: NA
size: once
DNA: TGTGCCAGCAGTGGGGGGGGGACTGAAGCTTTCTTT
CDR3: CASSGGGTEAFF